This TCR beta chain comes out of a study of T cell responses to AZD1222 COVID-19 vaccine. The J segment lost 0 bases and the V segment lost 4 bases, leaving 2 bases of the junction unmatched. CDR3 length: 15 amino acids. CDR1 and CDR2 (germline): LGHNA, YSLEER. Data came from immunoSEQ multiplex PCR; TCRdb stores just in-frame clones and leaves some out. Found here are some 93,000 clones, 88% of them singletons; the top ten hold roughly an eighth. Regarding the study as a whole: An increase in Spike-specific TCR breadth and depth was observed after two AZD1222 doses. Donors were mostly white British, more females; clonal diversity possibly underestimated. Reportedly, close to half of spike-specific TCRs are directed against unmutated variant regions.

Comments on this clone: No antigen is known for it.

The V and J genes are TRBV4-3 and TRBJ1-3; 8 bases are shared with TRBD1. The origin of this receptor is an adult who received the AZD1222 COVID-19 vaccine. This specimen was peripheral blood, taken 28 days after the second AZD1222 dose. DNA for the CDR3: TGCGCCAGCAGCCCGACAGGGGCCTCTGGAAACACCATATATTTT. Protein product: CASSPTGASGNTIYF.